What follows is one T cell receptor beta chain and its context. Its antigen is not identified. The sample comes from a study of T cells expressing NK-cell markers. Study-wide points: The study found these clonotypes also leading the CD3+CD56-NKG2C+ fraction in a few donors.

TCRdb re-called the 5' RACE reads; every CDR3 protein appears as one record, without DNA. This sample lists a few hundred thousand distinct CDR3 sequences; its ten largest clones have 1.4%. The CDR3 has 14 amino acids. The receptor's source is a woman aged 50 to 60 in good health. Sample: blood T cells: a sorted CD56 or NKG2C T cell subset, CD4+ or CD8+ T cells, or bulk PBMC T cells (not recorded which). The rearrangement links TRBV12-3 or TRBV12-4 to TRBJ2-1; absent DNA, TCRdb's TRBD1 call cannot be checked. The CDR3 spells CASSLTGERYEQFF.